Listed below are T cell receptor beta chains from one sample, sequenced in a study of PD-1 blockade in classical Hodgkin lymphoma. Assay used: immunoSEQ multiplex PCR; TCRdb lists only in-frame clones, some missing. The sample carries thousands of clones, 75% to 90% recorded once. Sequenced here: peripheral blood mononuclear cells (PBMCs), sampled before the fourth cycle of nivolumab. The receptors were sampled from a human donor with classical Hodgkin lymphoma. The CDR3 runs from the conserved cysteine through the conserved F or W. Fields, in order: V gene, clone size, J gene, D gene, CDR3 protein, CDR3 DNA. A D gene is named only where the DNA matches it firmly. Clone size is stated in some rows and not others, as once, few, many or a class when expanded.

>TRBV7-9|.|TRBJ1-1|.
CASSPAFIGVNTEAFF
TGTGCCAGCAGCCCCGCGTTTATCGGAGTGAACACTGAAGCTTTCTTT
>TRBV7-1|.|TRBJ2-3|TRBD2
CASSLASGNTDTQYF
TGTGCCAGCAGCTTGGCTAGCGGTAACACAGATACGCAGTATTTT
>TRBV7-8|.|TRBJ2-1|TRBD2
CASSLGTSGGEPYNEQFF
TGTGCCAGCAGCTTGGGGACTAGCGGGGGGGAGCCCTACAATGAGCAGTTCTTC
>TRBV30|.|TRBJ1-5|TRBD1
CAWSVRTGGNQPQHF
TGTGCCTGGAGTGTCAGGACAGGGGGCAATCAGCCCCAGCATTTT
>TRBV6-6|few|TRBJ1-2|.
CASRFTNYGYTF
TGTGCCAGCAGGTTTACTAACTATGGCTACACCTTC
>TRBV2|.|TRBJ1-2|TRBD1
CASSFHILRDRVYGYTF
TGTGCCAGCTCGTTCCACATACTCCGGGACAGGGTCTATGGCTACACCTTC
>TRBV20-1|few|TRBJ2-7|.
CSAVKSSGQYF
TGCAGTGCTGTTAAAAGTTCGGGACAGTACTTC
>TRBV5-1|.|TRBJ1-2|TRBD1
CASSSRTGANYGYTF
TGCGCCAGCAGCTCGCGGACAGGAGCGAACTATGGCTACACCTTC
>TRBV4-1|.|TRBJ1-3|TRBD1
CASSRPGGTGSPSGNTIYF
TGCGCCAGCAGCCGCCCAGGGGGGACAGGGTCACCCTCTGGAAACACCATATATTTT
>TRBV6-1|few|TRBJ1-2|.
CASSVTGNYGYTF
TGTGCCAGCAGTGTAACCGGTAACTATGGCTACACCTTC
>TRBV5-6|.|TRBJ1-2|.
CASSLKDLYGYTF
TGTGCCAGCAGCTTGAAAGACCTCTATGGCTACACCTTC
>TRBV4-1|once|TRBJ2-1|TRBD2
CASSPLAGGSSYNEQFF
TGCGCCAGCAGCCCTCTGGCGGGAGGGTCCTCCTACAATGAGCAGTTCTTC
>TRBV19|few|TRBJ1-5|TRBD1
CASSIGGDRGNQPQHF
TGTGCCAGTAGTATTGGGGGCGACAGGGGAAATCAGCCCCAGCATTTT
>TRBV5-4|.|TRBJ1-2|TRBD1
CASSWERGQGNYGYTF
TGTGCCAGCAGCTGGGAAAGGGGACAGGGGAACTATGGCTACACCTTC
>TRBV11-2|.|TRBJ2-1|.
CASSWTGFYNEQFF
TGTGCCAGCAGCTGGACGGGATTCTACAATGAGCAGTTCTTC
>TRBV6-5|.|TRBJ2-3|TRBD2
CASSPGLARWDTQYF
TGTGCCAGCAGCCCCGGACTAGCGCGGTGGGATACGCAGTATTTT
>TRBV9|.|TRBJ1-1|.
CASSPFGSAEAFF
TGTGCCAGCAGCCCCTTTGGGAGTGCTGAAGCTTTCTTT
>TRBV27|.|TRBJ1-2|TRBD1
CASSVGTGWIYGYTF
TGTGCCAGCAGTGTTGGGACAGGTTGGATCTATGGCTACACCTTC
>TRBV2|.|TRBJ2-5|.
CASSGRTWETQYF
TGTGCCAGCAGTGGAAGGACGTGGGAGACCCAGTACTTC
>TRBV5-1|.|TRBJ2-5|TRBD2
CASSLALTSGPWETQYF
TGCGCCAGCAGCTTGGCTTTGACTAGCGGGCCCTGGGAAACCCAGTACTTC
>TRBV30|.|TRBJ1-3|.
CAWRKQGSGNTIYF
TGTGCCTGGAGGAAACAGGGCTCTGGAAACACCATATATTTT
>TRBV7-8|.|TRBJ1-2|TRBD1
CASSPGTAYTNYGYTF
TGTGCCAGCAGCCCCGGGACAGCATACACTAACTATGGCTACACCTTC
>TRBV29-1|.|TRBJ2-3|.
CSVVRGSTDTQYF
TGCAGCGTTGTTCGAGGGAGCACAGATACGCAGTATTTT
>TRBV5-1|.|TRBJ1-1|TRBD1
CASSFFGQGRGDSEAFF
TGCGCCAGCAGCTTTTTCGGACAGGGGAGGGGAGACTCTGAAGCTTTCTTT
>TRBV4-1|.|TRBJ2-3|TRBD2
CASSQGDSRGLAGFKDTQYF
TGCGCCAGCAGCCAAGGAGATTCGAGAGGGCTAGCGGGTTTCAAGGATACGCAGTATTTT
>TRBV11-3|.|TRBJ2-2|.
CASSLLPTGELFF
TGTGCCAGCAGCCTCCTACCCACCGGGGAGCTGTTTTTT
>TRBV27|.|TRBJ1-6|.
CASSSRGQGNSPLHF
TGTGCCAGCAGTTCACGCGGGCAGGGGAATTCACCCCTCCACTTT
>TRBV12-5|few|TRBJ1-1|.
CASGLETEAFF
TGTGCTAGTGGTTTGGAGACCGAAGCTTTCTTT
>TRBV15|.|TRBJ2-3|.
CATSGTNSFAWTQYF
TGTGCCACCAGCGGCACCAATTCGTTCGCTTGGACGCAGTATTTT
>TRBV10-3|.|TRBJ2-1|.
CATQTSIGPNEQFF
TGTGCCACCCAGACTAGTATCGGCCCTAATGAGCAGTTCTTC
>TRBV5-1|.|TRBJ1-2|TRBD1
CASSLGQGGSYGYTF
TGCGCCAGCAGCTTGGGACAGGGGGGCTCTTATGGCTACACCTTC
>TRBV5-5|once|TRBJ1-2|.
CASTAGAGPHVNYGYTF
TGTGCCAGCACTGCCGGGGCAGGCCCCCACGTCAACTATGGCTACACCTTC
>TRBV2|.|TRBJ2-1|TRBD2
CASSAQGLAGGPNEQFF
TGTGCCAGCAGTGCTCAGGGACTAGCGGGAGGGCCCAATGAGCAGTTCTTC
>TRBV6-5|.|TRBJ1-2|TRBD1
CASSWTGMGYGYTF
TGTGCCAGCAGTTGGACAGGGATGGGCTATGGCTACACCTTC
>TRBV2|.|TRBJ1-2|.
CASRGDTNYGYTF
TGTGCCAGCAGGGGGGACACTAACTATGGCTACACCTTC
>TRBV7-9|few|TRBJ1-3|.
CASSLAGQVGNTIYF
TGTGCCAGCAGCTTAGCGGGGCAGGTCGGAAACACCATATATTTT
>TRBV7-9|.|TRBJ2-5|.
CASSRAAGAWGETQYF
TGTGCCAGCAGCCGCGCGGCGGGGGCTTGGGGGGAGACCCAGTACTTC
>TRBV15|.|TRBJ1-1|.
CATSSGVFPEAFF
TGTGCCACCAGCTCGGGGGTCTTCCCTGAAGCTTTCTTT
>TRBV7-9|.|TRBJ1-2|TRBD1
CASSPMKPGQPLNYGYTF
TGTGCCAGCAGCCCGATGAAACCGGGACAGCCTCTTAACTATGGCTACACCTTC
>TRBV9|.|TRBJ2-3|TRBD2
CASSVDSGGADSQYF
TGTGCCAGCAGCGTAGATAGCGGGGGAGCAGATTCGCAGTATTTT
>TRBV21-1|.|TRBJ2-5|.
CASSKETQYF
TGTGCCAGCAGCAAAGAGACCCAGTACTTC
>TRBV19|.|TRBJ2-1|TRBD2
CASSIGLAGGNEQFF
TGTGCCAGTAGTATAGGACTAGCGGGAGGCAATGAGCAGTTCTTC
>TRBV19|.|TRBJ1-2|.
CASSIDRPGGYTF
TGTGCCAGTAGTATCGACAGGCCGGGTGGCTACACCTTC
>TRBV11-1|.|TRBJ1-1|TRBD1
CASSLADRGPIEAFF
TGTGCCAGCAGCTTAGCGGACAGGGGGCCGATAGAAGCTTTCTTT
>TRBV28|.|TRBJ2-5|TRBD2
CASRGTSGRAAETQYF
TGTGCCAGCAGGGGGACTAGCGGGAGGGCGGCGGAGACCCAGTACTTC
>TRBV10-3|.|TRBJ1-1|.
CAISDPDRTNTEAFF
TGTGCCATCAGTGACCCCGACAGGACCAACACTGAAGCTTTCTTT
>TRBV2|few|TRBJ1-5|TRBD1
CASSEQGAYQPQHF
TGTGCCAGCAGTGAGCAGGGGGCATATCAGCCCCAGCATTTT
>TRBV7-2|once|TRBJ2-2|.
CASSSRRLDTGELFF
TGTGCCAGCAGCTCACGCCGACTGGACACCGGGGAGCTGTTTTTT
>TRBV4-1|.|TRBJ2-3|TRBD1
CASSHLFSGTGRVDTQYF
TGCGCCAGCAGCCATTTATTCAGCGGGACAGGGAGGGTGGATACGCAGTATTTT
>TRBV7-3|.|TRBJ2-1|.
CASSPKGGRTWNEQFF
TGTGCCAGCAGCCCAAAAGGGGGGCGTACTTGGAATGAGCAGTTCTTC
>TRBV5-1|.|TRBJ2-1|TRBD2
CASQERETYEQFF
TGCGCCAGCCAGGAGCGGGAGACCTATGAGCAGTTCTTC
>TRBV11-2|.|TRBJ1-2|.
CASSLGLYGYTF
TGTGCCAGCAGCTTAGGCCTGTATGGCTACACCTTC
>TRBV4-1|once|TRBJ2-1|.
CASSPPIDGSKINEQFF
TGCGCCAGCAGCCCCCCGATAGACGGGAGTAAGATCAATGAGCAGTTCTTC